This T cell receptor (beta chain) was found in a study of T cell responses to AZD1222 COVID-19 vaccine. Sequencing used immunoSEQ multiplex PCR; TCRdb keeps in-frame clones, though not all of them. The sample has 150,000 or so clones, roughly 92% seen once. Germline CDR1 SGHDT, CDR2 YYEEEE. This CDR3 region has 17 residues. The germline V and J ends were trimmed by 2 bases and 3 bases, with 18 bases remaining between them. This clone was recorded once. Its specificity is unknown. Broader study findings: Recipients of AZD1222 seropositive at baseline numbered only 6 or 7.

The sample consisted of peripheral blood, taken 28 days after the second AZD1222 dose. This receptor was obtained from an adult who received the AZD1222 COVID-19 vaccine. The V gene is TRBV5-6, the J gene TRBJ1-3; the D is unclear. CDR3 nucleotides: TGTGCCAGCAGCTTCTATGACGACACTTACCGTGGAAACACCATATATTTT. It codes for CASSFYDDTYRGNTIYF.